What follows is one TCR beta chain and its context. What it binds is unknown. Vbeta (60) and Jbeta (13) primers were used in the PCR. Produced via immunoSEQ multiplex PCR; TCRdb's table is partial and in-frame only. The data show about 200,000 clones, and the top ten clones hold 0.74%. This entry is derived from a study of cytomegalovirus exposure and HLA in healthy donors. Findings and caveats of the study: Rarity held for most TCR sequences, but there were some public TCRs that occurred in many donors.

Sample: PBMCs. The receptor was isolated from a boy aged 5-17 years in good health and CMV-seronegative.

The CDR3 sequence: CASMSGTEAFF. DNA of the CDR3: TGTGCCAGCATGAGTGGCACTGAAGCTTTCTTT. The gene calls are TRBV2 and TRBJ1-1; D is unclear. Trimming took 7 bases from V and 4 from J, leaving 7 bases between them. The CDR3 loop spans 11 amino acids. Germline-derived CDR1 and CDR2 are SNHLY and FYNNEI.